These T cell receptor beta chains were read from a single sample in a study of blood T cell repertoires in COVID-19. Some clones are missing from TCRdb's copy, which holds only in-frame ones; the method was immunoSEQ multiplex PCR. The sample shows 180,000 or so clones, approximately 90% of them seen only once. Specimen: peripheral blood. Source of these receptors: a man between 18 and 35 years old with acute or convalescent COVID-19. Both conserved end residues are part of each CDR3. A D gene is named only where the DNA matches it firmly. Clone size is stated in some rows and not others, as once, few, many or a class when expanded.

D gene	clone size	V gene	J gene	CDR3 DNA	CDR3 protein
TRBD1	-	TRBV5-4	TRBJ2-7	TGTGCCAGCAGCCCGGGGGACAGGTGGCGCGAGCAGTACTTC	CASSPGDRWREQYF
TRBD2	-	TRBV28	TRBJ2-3	TGTGCCAGCAGATCGGGGGGGCGGGGAGATACGCAGTATTTT	CASRSGGRGDTQYF
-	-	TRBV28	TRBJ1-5	TGTGCCAGCAGTTTAGGCTTTTATCAGCCCCAGCATTTT	CASSLGFYQPQHF
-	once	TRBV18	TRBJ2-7	TGTGCCAGCTCACCAGGGCCTAAATATAACTACGAGCAGTACTTC	CASSPGPKYNYEQYF
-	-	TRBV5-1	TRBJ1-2	TGCGCCAGCAGCTTGGACACTACTAACTATGGCTACACCTTC	CASSLDTTNYGYTF
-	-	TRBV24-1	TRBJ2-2	TGTGCCACCAGTGATAACAGGGTCGGCGCCGGGGAGCTGTTTTTT	CATSDNRVGAGELFF
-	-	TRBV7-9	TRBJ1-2	TGTGCCAGCAGCTTAGGACAGGCCCGCTATGGCTACACCTTC	CASSLGQARYGYTF
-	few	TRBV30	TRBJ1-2	TGTGCCTGGGATTGGTTGAGTGGCTACACCTTC	CAWDWLSGYTF
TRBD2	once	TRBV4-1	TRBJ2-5	TGCGCCAGCAGCCAAGGTTTTGCGGGGGGGCCTCAGGAGACCCAGTACTTC	CASSQGFAGGPQETQYF
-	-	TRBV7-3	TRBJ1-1	TGTGCCAGCAGCTTAAACCCCGAGCGGCCGGACACTGAAGCTTTCTTT	CASSLNPERPDTEAFF
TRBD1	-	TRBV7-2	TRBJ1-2	TGTGCCAGCAGCGGATCCGGACAGGGGGCTCAGAATGGCTACACCTTC	CASSGSGQGAQNGYTF
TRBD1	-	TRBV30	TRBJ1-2	TGTGCCTGGGCGGGACAGGGGAACTATGGCTACACCTTC	CAWAGQGNYGYTF